This T cell receptor (beta chain) was captured by sequencing in a study of blood T cell repertoires in COVID-19. V was pared by 4 bases and J by 7 bases, with 16 bases between. The CDR3 loop spans 15 amino acids. Germline V CDR1 and CDR2: SGHTA, FQGNSA. In the original analysis: Estimation of nucleated cell counts was performed using reference gene primer amplification. Clones were read by immunoSEQ multiplex PCR, and TCRdb kept only the in-frame ones, dropping some. The V and J calls and clone size are taken from that table; D and trimming were inferred from the DNA. The table has approximately 250,000 clones, around 84% seen once.

The TCR was taken from a woman in her 40s who had recovered from COVID-19. Input material: peripheral blood. The chain recombines TRBV7-2 with TRBJ1-4; D gene uncertain. CDR3 region: CASSSLVGHSEKLFF. Here the CDR3 DNA reads TGTGCCAGCAGCTCGTTAGTGGGTCACAGTGAAAAACTGTTTTTT.